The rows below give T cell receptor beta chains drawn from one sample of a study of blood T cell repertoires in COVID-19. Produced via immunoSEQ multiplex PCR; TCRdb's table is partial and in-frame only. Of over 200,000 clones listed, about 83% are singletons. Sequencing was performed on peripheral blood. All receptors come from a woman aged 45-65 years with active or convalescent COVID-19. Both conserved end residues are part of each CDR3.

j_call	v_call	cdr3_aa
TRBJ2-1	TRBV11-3	CASSLRQEAYNEQFF
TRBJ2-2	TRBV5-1	CASSLAAGTGRKTGELFF
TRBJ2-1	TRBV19	CASSLQGSSYNEQFF
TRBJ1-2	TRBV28	CASSIPGQGENYGYTF
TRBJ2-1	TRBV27	CASSLSRLAGDEQFF
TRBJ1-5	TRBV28	CASSLDRAGQPQHF
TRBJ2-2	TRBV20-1	CSASSPTSGATTGELFF
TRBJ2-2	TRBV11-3	CASSFRQGISGELFF
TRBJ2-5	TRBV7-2	CASSLANYQETQYF
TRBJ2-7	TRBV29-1	CSVLTRGYEQYF
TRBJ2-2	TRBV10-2	CASRGTRIAGELFF
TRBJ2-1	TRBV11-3	CASSLAAASGRNEQFF
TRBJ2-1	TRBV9	CASSSGLAGFEQFF
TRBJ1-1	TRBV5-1	CASSLGTGGTEAFF
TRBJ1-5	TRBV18	CASSPTGDNQPQHF
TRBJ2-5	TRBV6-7	CATRGGRGLEETQYF